This T cell receptor beta chain was captured in a study of cytomegalovirus exposure and HLA in healthy donors (dated by TCRdb to 2016 to 2017). Notes on the research overall: An earlier analysis of 587 of the donors reported 276 Gb of sequence data and approximately 120 million unique TCR beta sequences obtained from some 170 million T cells. An early release covering roughly 600 HLA-typed donors comprised about 310 gigabases of sequencing data and some 79 million unique TCR sequences. Of the roughly 410 genotyped donors, 70% to 90% were placed in the genetic ancestry cluster associated with self-reported Caucasian donors. The aim of the study was to test whether cataloging public T cell receptors could identify signatures of past pathogen exposure. Using immunosequencing, the study profiled T cell repertoires from 550 to 750 subjects and related those repertoires to cytomegalovirus serostatus. Besides the first cohort of 550 to 750 subjects, a separate validation cohort made up of 90 to 150 different subjects was used. To predict cytomegalovirus infection status, the study combined high-throughput TCR immunosequencing, statistical association of individual TCRs with disease status, and machine learning. A later analysis re-examined previously published TCR beta repertoires from hundreds of donors and added high-resolution HLA genotyping to investigate patterns of TCR occurrence. Rather than drawing on any new phenotypic data, the later analysis identified candidate immune exposures from TCR beta sequences and the way those sequences occurred across donors. An earlier analysis of fewer than 750 of the donors used high-throughput TCR beta sequencing to judge whether each TCR beta V gene segment behaved as functional or pseudogenic. Alongside the repertoire data, information on donor age, sex, ethnicity and CMV serostatus was compiled. A later genetic analysis took genome-wide SNP genotypes for about 55% of the 666 donors and used that subset as a discovery cohort. All discovery cohort repertoires had been generated using a single sequencing platform. HLA typing included class I and class II loci at four-digit resolution. The number of donors typed differed by locus, with 629-630 for A, B, C, DRB1 and DQB1, roughly 520 for DQA1, 600 to 610 for DPA1, and 450 to 480 for DPB1. Roughly 5 DR-DQ haplotypes were handled as single units for association and clustering, since linkage in the cohort was strong. Across around 400 genotyped donors of the cohort, an average of about 220,000 unique TCR beta nucleotide sequences per donor were sequenced, and roughly 20% of those sequences were non-productive.

The cohort consisted of 666 healthy bone marrow donors. At the time of sampling, all cohort members were nominally healthy, though unrecorded immune exposures were likely present. The donor tested CMV seronegative, placing the donor among the roughly 400 seronegative members of the cohort. Each donor provided a peripheral blood sample, and peripheral blood mononuclear cells were used for TCR beta sequencing. Genomic DNA was extracted from the blood cell samples with the Qiagen DNeasy Blood Extraction Kit. The protocol used for the library was the immunoSEQ multiplex PCR assay. The multiplex PCR relied on a mix of 60 forward primers for TCR Vbeta segments and 13 reverse primers for TCR Jbeta segments. Amplification of the CDR3 region of rearranged TCR beta genes was performed with a multiplex PCR assay on genomic DNA. The Illumina HiSeq System was used to sequence the amplified TCR beta libraries as 87-base-pair reads. For the original study's pipeline: A later analysis tallied 75 million to 85 million unique TCR beta chains across the 700 or so repertoires, and some 10 million of those chains were shared by two or more donors. Raw reads were error-corrected and collapsed into unique sequences with a nearest-neighbor algorithm that merged closely related sequences to remove PCR and sequencing errors. To assign V, D and J gene segments, CDR3 sequences were aligned to IMGT reference sequences. For a sequence to be retained, at least a six-nucleotide match to both a V gene segment and a J gene segment was required. A rearrangement counted as productive if the CDR3 had no stop codons and remained in frame with V and J, and every other rearrangement counted as non-productive. Following IMGT convention, CDR3 was defined as the stretch from the second conserved V-encoded cysteine to the conserved J-encoded phenylalanine. Sequences without an unambiguous match to a single V gene segment were excluded from the earlier analysis of 587 of the donors. An earlier analysis of a few hundred of the donors called V segments functional above 56.7% productive rearrangements and segregating when the between-donor standard deviation exceeded 5%. A statistical classification framework was built to diagnose cytomegalovirus status from the catalog of TCR beta chain sequences. V and J gene assignment, in a later analysis, came from comparing TCR nucleotide sequences with IMGT/GENE-DB human TR gene sequences. Using the TCRdist pipeline, a later analysis assigned CDR3 sequences along with most-parsimonious VDJ recombination scenarios. In a later analysis, each TCR beta chain was defined by its CDR3 amino acid sequence together with its V-gene family, and reads lacking a unique V-gene family were excluded. As a way to deal with suspected cross-contamination and a sequencing artifact, a later analysis dropped 450 to 600 nucleotide sequences that were highly shared and had low generation probability. For each public chain, a later analysis derived a clonal expansion index from normalized ranks of inferred template counts within each repertoire. A later analysis computed generation probabilities with a VDJ recombination model fitted to out-of-frame rearrangements, and checked the results against IGoR. In a later analysis, hypergeometric tests were used to score TCR-TCR, TCR-HLA and TCR-CMV co-occurrence, with a repertoire-size bias correction applied to TCR pairs. False discovery rates were estimated in a later analysis by permuting HLA or CMV assignments 20 times. A later analysis grouped co-occurring TCRs with DBSCAN, adding TCRdist sequence similarity when clustering within HLA-allele-positive subsets. Co-occurrence clustering excluded repertoires with fewer than 30,000 or more than 120,000 public chains, plus five with anomalous nucleotide sharing. Drawn from immuneACCESS, this table holds only the in-frame rearrangements with V and J called that TCRdb kept. Clones are partly lost; checked studies trace under half to an unresolved V gene and leave the rest unexplained. The DNA gave D and trimming, while V, J and clone size come from that table. Present in this sample are 95,000 to 150,000 clones, around 79% of which were seen just once. 4.1% of the sample is held by the ten biggest clonotypes.

Overall study outcomes, separate from this receptor: Cytomegalovirus status was reported to be diagnosed by the classifier with high specificity and sensitivity in both the original and validation cohorts. An earlier analysis of 450 to 750 of the donors showed that most TCR beta V segments appeared in productive rearrangements either about 87% or about 30% of the time, which broadly matched IMGT annotations. V-gene and J-gene trimming of TCR beta chains was associated with a missense DCLRE1C variant in a later genetic analysis, and the association was replicated in an independent cohort. Only TCR beta chains were sequenced in this cohort, and the absence of alpha or paired-chain data limited detectable features. In a later genetic analysis, fewer N-insertions in productive TCRs were reported among donors in an Asian-associated ancestry cluster than the roughly 700-donor mean. Assigning TCR associations to individual alleles was difficult when HLA alleles, especially DR and DQ, strongly co-occurred. Seventeen rarely observed V segments, including chromosome 9 orphons, were excluded from the earlier analysis of just under 600 of the donors because counts were too low. The presence/absence analyses assumed that sequencing depth was roughly uniform across donors, and that assumption may not be true. In a later analysis, TCR association rates were found to vary across HLA loci, with the most associated TCRs seen for DRB1 alleles and the fewest for HLA-C alleles. Immune exposure information for the cohort was limited to CMV serostatus. In vitro tests confirmed that a few of the cytomegalovirus-associated TCR beta chains recognize cytomegalovirus antigens. Most CMV-associated TCR beta chains appeared to be HLA-restricted in a later analysis, and the HLA associations seemed to be driven largely by CMV exposure. At a false discovery rate of 0.05, a later analysis linked 16,951 TCR beta sequences to specific HLA alleles. A cluster of highly shared sequence variants was judged likely to be a technical artifact of the sequencing pipeline. According to the authors, the approach could potentially be generalized to other disease states and immunological phenotypes. A further reported finding was that TCR beta sequences accurately predicted the HLA-A and HLA-B alleles for most subjects in the first cohort. Linkage disequilibrium might explain the correlated functional status among segregating V segments, but an unknown experimental factor could not be ruled out. Across donors, most TCR sequences were observed very rarely, whereas some public TCRs were present in many individuals. In a later analysis, several top co-occurrence clusters were reported to appear linked to parvovirus B19, influenza, CMV and Epstein-Barr virus. The study gave a list of under 200 TCR beta chains associated with cytomegalovirus. Because some donors lacked HLA typing at each locus, the association tests relied only on the typed subset. A later analysis found that HLA-associated TCR beta chains were more clonally expanded and had lower generation probabilities than equally common non-associated chains.

Regarding this clone: This clone's antigen is unknown. No much larger clone is present one base from it, and per-base qualities are unavailable.

Sequencing input: PBMCs. This receptor was obtained from a middle-aged woman in good health and CMV-seronegative.

The base sequence is TGTGCCAGCAGCACTCAGGGGACAGGGGGTTCACCCCTCCACTTT. It codes for CASSTQGTGGSPLHF. The sequence links TRBV9 to TRBJ1-6; 11 bases in between match TRBD1. The CDR3, from cysteine to phenylalanine, totals 15 residues. Just CDR3 DNA is preserved here, 45 bases in frame from base 1. V is cut back by 4 bases and J by 9 bases, with 6 bases in the junction unmatched. As encoded in the germline V gene, CDR1 is SGDLS while CDR2 is YYNGEE.